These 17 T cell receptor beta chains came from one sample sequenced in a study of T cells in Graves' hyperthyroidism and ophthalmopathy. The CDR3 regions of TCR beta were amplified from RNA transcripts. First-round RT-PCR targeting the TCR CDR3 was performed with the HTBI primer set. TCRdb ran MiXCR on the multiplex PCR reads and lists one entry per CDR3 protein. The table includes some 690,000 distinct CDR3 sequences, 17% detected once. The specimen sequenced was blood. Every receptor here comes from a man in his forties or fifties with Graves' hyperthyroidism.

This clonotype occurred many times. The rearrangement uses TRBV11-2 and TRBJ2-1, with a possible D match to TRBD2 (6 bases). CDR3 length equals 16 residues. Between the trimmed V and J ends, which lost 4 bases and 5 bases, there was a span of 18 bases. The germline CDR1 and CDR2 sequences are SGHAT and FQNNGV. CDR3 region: CASSSLGGRIHNEQFF. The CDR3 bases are TGTGCCAGCAGCTCCCTTGGTGGGAGGATCCACAATGAGCAGTTCTTC. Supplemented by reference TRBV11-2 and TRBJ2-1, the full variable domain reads EAGVAQSPRYKIIEKRQSVAFWCNPISGHATLYWYQQILGQGPKLLIQFQNNGVVDDSQLPKDRFSAERLKGVDSTLKIQPAKLEDSAVYLCASSSLGGRIHNEQFFGPGTRLTVL.

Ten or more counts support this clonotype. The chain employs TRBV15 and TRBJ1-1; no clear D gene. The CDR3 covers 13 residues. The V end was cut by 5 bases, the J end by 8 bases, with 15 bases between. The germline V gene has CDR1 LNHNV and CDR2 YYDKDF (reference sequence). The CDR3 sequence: CATSSPDGKEAFF. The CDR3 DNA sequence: TGTGCCACCAGCTCCCCGGACGGGAAAGAAGCTTTCTTT. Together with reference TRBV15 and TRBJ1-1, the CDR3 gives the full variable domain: DAMVIQNPRYQVTQFGKPVTLSCSQTLNHNVMYWYQQKSSQAPKLLFHYYDKDFNNEADTPDNFQSRRPNTSFCFLDIRSPGLGDTAMYLCATSSPDGKEAFFGQGTRLTVV.

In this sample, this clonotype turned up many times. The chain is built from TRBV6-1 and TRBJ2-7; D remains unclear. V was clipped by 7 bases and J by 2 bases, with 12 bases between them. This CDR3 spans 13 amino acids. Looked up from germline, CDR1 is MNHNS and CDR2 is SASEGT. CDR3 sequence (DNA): TGTGCCAGCAATTTAGCCAGCACCTACGAGCAGTACTTC. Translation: CASNLASTYEQYF.

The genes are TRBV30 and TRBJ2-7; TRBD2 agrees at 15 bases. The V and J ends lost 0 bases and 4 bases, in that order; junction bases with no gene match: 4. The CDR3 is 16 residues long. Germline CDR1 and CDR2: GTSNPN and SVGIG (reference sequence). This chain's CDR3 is CAWSVGGLAGGYEQYF. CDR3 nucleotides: TGTGCCTGGAGTGTAGGGGGACTAGCGGGAGGTTACGAGCAGTACTTC.

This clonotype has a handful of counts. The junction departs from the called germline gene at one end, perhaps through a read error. The chain's CDR3 is CASSPFERSSYEQYF. CDR3 nucleotide sequence: TGTGCCAGTTCACCCTTCGAGCGGAGCTCCTACGAGCAGTACTTC. J is TRBJ2-7 and V is TRBV18; D might be TRBD2 (5 bases). Looked up from germline, CDR1 is KGHSH and CDR2 is LQKENI. The CDR3 runs 15 residues.

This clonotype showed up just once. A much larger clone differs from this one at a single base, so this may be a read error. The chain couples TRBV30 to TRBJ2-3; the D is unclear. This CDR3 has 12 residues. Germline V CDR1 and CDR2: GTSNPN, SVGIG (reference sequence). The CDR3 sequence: CAWILSTDMQYF. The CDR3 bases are TGTGCCTGGATCCTTAGCACAGATATGCAGTATTTT.

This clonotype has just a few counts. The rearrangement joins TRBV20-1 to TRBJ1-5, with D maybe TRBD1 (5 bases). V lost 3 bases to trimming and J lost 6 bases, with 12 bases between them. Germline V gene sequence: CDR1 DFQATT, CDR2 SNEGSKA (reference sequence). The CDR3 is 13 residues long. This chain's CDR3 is CSASQGRGQPQHF. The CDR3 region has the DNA TGCAGTGCTAGTCAGGGAAGGGGTCAGCCCCAGCATTTT.

This CDR3 is CAITEVANYGYTF. CDR3 bases: TGTGCCATCACCGAAGTGGCTAACTATGGCTACACCTTC. The V gene is TRBV10-3, the J gene TRBJ1-2, with D unresolved. The germline V gene encodes CDR1 ENHRY and CDR2 SYGVKD. V lost 7 bases and J 0 bases, leaving 9 bases between the germline ends. The CDR3 has 13 amino acids.

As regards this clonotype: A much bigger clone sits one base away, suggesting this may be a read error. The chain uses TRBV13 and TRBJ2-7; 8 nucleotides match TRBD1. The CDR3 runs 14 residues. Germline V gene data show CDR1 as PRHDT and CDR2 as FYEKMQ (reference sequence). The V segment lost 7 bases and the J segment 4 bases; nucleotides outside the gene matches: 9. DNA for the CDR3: TGTGCCAGCACCATCCCAAGGACAGGGTACGAGCAGTACTTC. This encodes CASTIPRTGYEQYF.

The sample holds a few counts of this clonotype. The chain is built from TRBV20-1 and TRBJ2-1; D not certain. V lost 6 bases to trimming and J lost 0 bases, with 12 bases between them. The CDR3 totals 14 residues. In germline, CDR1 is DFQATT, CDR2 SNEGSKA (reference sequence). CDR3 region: CSAEKRYSYNEQFF. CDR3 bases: TGCAGTGCAGAAAAGAGATACTCCTACAATGAGCAGTTCTTC.

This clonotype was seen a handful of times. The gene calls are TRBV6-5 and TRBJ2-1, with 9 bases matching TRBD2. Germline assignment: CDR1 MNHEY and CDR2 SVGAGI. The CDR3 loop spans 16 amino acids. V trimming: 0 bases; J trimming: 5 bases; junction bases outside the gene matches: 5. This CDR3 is CASSYSEAGGNNEQFF. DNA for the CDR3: TGTGCCAGCAGTTACTCGGAGGCGGGGGGGAACAATGAGCAGTTCTTC.

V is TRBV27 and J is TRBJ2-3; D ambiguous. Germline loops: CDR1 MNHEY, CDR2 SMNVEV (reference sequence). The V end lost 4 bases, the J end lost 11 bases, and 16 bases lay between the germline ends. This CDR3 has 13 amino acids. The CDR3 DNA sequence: TGTGCCAGCAGTTCCGCCGACAAGGCCTTGCAGTATTTT. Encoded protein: CASSSADKALQYF.

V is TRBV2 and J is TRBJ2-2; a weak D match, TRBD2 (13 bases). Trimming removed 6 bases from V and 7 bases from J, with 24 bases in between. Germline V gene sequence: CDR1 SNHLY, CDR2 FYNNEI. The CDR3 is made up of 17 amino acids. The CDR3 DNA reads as TGTGCCAGCAGGGGGACTAGCGGGACAGGGGGCATCGGGGAGCTGTTTTTT. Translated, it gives CASRGTSGTGGIGELFF.

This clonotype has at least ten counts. CDR3 in amino acids: CASSVPSANTEAFF. The CDR3 bases are TGTGCCAGCAGTGTCCCATCTGCGAACACTGAAGCTTTCTTT. This chain links TRBV6-1 with TRBJ1-1; no definite D call. Between the trimmed V and J ends, which lost 4 bases and 1 base, there was a span of 10 bases. The CDR3 runs to 14 residues. Germline-derived CDR1 and CDR2 are MNHNS and SASEGT.

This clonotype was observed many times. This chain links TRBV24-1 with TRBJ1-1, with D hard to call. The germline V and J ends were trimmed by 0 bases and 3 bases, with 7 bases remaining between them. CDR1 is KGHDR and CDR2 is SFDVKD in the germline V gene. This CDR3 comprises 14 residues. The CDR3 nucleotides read TGTGCCACCAGTGATTTGAACTGGGACACTGAAGCTTTCTTT. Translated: CATSDLNWDTEAFF.

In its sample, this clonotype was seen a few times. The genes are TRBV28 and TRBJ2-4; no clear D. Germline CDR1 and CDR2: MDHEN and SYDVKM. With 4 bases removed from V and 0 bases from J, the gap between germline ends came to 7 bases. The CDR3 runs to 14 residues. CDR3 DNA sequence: TGTGCCAGCAGTTCCCCTAGAGCCAAAAACATTCAGTACTTC. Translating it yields CASSSPRAKNIQYF.

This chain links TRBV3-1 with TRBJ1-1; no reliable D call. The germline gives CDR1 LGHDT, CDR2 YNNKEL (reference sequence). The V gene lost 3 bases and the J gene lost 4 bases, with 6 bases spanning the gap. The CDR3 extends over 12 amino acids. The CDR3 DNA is TGTGCCAGCAGCCACCTAGGCACTGAAGCTTTCTTT. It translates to CASSHLGTEAFF. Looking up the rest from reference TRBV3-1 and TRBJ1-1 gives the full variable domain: DTAVSQTPKYLVTQMGNDKSIKCEQNLGHDTMYWYKQDSKKFLKIMFSYNNKELIINETVPNRFSPKSPDKAHLNLHINSLELGDSAVYFCASSHLGTEAFFGQGTRLTVV.